This T cell receptor (beta chain) is drawn from a study of T cells in Graves' hyperthyroidism and ophthalmopathy. Study-level results: Among thyroid clonotypes expanded above 0.001, most also appeared in blood.

This clonotype occurred a few times. Its target is not known. RNA transcripts served as the template for amplifying TCR beta CDR3 regions. RT-PCR in the first round (using the HTBI primer set) targeted the TCR CDR3. A single record per CDR3 protein comes from TCRdb applying MiXCR to the multiplex PCR reads. The sample yields about 290,000 distinct CDR3 sequences, 16% seen once. The CDR3 sequence is 16 residues long. Between the trimmed V and J ends, which lost 3 bases and 0 bases, there was a span of 12 bases. The germline V gene has CDR1 LNHDA and CDR2 SQIVND (reference sequence). Hyperthyroidism was newly diagnosed in patients aged 18 to 65 (duration under 2 months).

This clonotype originated in a man aged 30 to 39 with Graves' hyperthyroidism. Sample: blood. The chain uses TRBV19 and TRBJ2-1; D not certain. CDR3 residues: CASSIGRTSSYNEQFF. The CDR3 nucleotides read TGTGCCAGTAGTATCGGACGGACGAGCTCCTACAATGAGCAGTTCTTC.